These 8 T cell receptor beta chains came from one sample sequenced in a study of CD8 T cells in ankylosing spondylitis. General study points: Seemingly characteristic of ankylosing spondylitis blood was a TCR beta motif consisting of 7 or 8 highly homologous variants.

From the 5' RACE reads, TCRdb called clonotypes with MiXCR, one entry per CDR3 protein. This repertoire shows around 490,000 distinct CDR3 sequences, roughly 5% found once; its top ten account for roughly 3.5%. These TCRs are of unknown antigen specificity. The specimen sequenced was blood, either unsorted or a sorted T cell fraction (not recorded which). These receptors all stem from a male donor with ankylosing spondylitis.

This clonotype was counted many times. The V gene is TRBV6-1, the J gene TRBJ1-2, with 7 bases fitting TRBD1. The CDR3 runs 16 residues. J gave up 2 bases and V 5 bases, and 11 bases lay outside the gene matches. Germline V gene sequence: CDR1 MNHNS, CDR2 SASEGT. The CDR3 here is CASSRTTGISNYGYTF. The CDR3 DNA reads TGTGCCAGCAGTCGTACGACAGGGATCTCGAACTATGGCTACACCTTC.

This clonotype appeared many times. The rearrangement links TRBV11-2 to TRBJ2-1, with a tentative D call TRBD1 (6 bases). CDR3 length: 15 amino acids. V lost 0 bases and J lost 2, with 8 bases in between. Germline V gives CDR1 SGHAT, CDR2 FQNNGV. The CDR3 spells CASSLDRGAYNEQFF. The CDR3 region has the DNA TGTGCCAGCAGCTTAGACAGGGGAGCCTACAATGAGCAGTTCTTC.

This clonotype was seen many times. This CDR3 is CASSWGHFYEQYF. The CDR3 coding sequence is TGTGCCAGCAGCTGGGGACATTTCTACGAGCAGTACTTC. The chain is built from TRBV7-2 and TRBJ2-7; possibly TRBD1 for D (6 bases). The germline CDR1 and CDR2 sequences are SGHTA and FQGNSA. V dropped 4 bases and J dropped 3 bases, with 10 bases sitting between them. The CDR3 has 13 amino acids.

In its sample, this clonotype was seen many times. The V and J genes are TRBV20-1 and TRBJ2-2; the D call may be TRBD1 or TRBD2 (5 bases each). Germline CDR1 is DFQATT and CDR2 is SNEGSKA (reference sequence). V lost 3 bases and J lost 3, with 23 bases in between. This CDR3 comprises 18 residues. CDR3 residues: CSARANGGVLPDTGELFF. The CDR3 nucleotides read TGCAGTGCTAGGGCAAATGGGGGAGTCCTACCGGACACCGGGGAGCTGTTTTTT.

This clonotype occurred many times. V usage is TRBV12-3 or TRBV12-4 and J usage is TRBJ2-4; D gene uncertain. The length of the CDR3 is 17 residues. Trimming left V 5 bases short and J 0 bases short, with 17 bases between. This chain's CDR3 is CASSTSWAVLAKNIQYF. The CDR3 coding sequence is TGTGCCAGCAGTACATCGTGGGCCGTTCTAGCCAAAAACATTCAGTACTTC.

This clonotype was seen at least ten times. The chain uses TRBV12-3 or TRBV12-4 and TRBJ2-5; 8 positions agree with TRBD2. Losses at the gene ends were 1 base for V and 2 bases for J; bases not matched to a gene: 3. There are 15 residues in the CDR3. This CDR3 is CASSLGRGEQETQYF. The CDR3 DNA is TGTGCCAGCAGTTTAGGGCGGGGGGAACAAGAGACCCAGTACTTC.

This clonotype has at least ten counts. The chain couples TRBV5-6 to TRBJ2-1; D is perhaps TRBD1 (5 bases). Trimming stripped 1 base from V and 9 bases from J, with 11 bases between. The germline CDR1 and CDR2 sequences are SGHDT and YYEEEE. CDR3 length: 13 residues. CDR3 DNA: TGTGCCAGCAGCTTGAGGGGCGAGTTTGAGCAGTTCTTC. It is translated as CASSLRGEFEQFF.

This clonotype was picked up many times. The gene calls are TRBV29-1 and TRBJ1-2; D remains ambiguous. The ends were cut back, 4 bases at V and 7 bases at J, with 13 bases in the middle. The length of the CDR3 is 12 residues. Germline CDR1 and CDR2: SQVTM and ANQGSEA. CDR3 in DNA: TGCAGCGTTGGAGGCGATCCCTTTGGCTACACCTTC. Translated: CSVGGDPFGYTF. Variable domain in full (rest from reference TRBV29-1 and TRBJ1-2): SAVISQKPSRDICQRGTSLTIQCQVDSQVTMMFWYRQQPGQSLTLIATANQGSEATYESGFVIDKFPISRPNLTFSTLTVSNMSPEDSSIYLCSVGGDPFGYTFGSGTRLTVV.